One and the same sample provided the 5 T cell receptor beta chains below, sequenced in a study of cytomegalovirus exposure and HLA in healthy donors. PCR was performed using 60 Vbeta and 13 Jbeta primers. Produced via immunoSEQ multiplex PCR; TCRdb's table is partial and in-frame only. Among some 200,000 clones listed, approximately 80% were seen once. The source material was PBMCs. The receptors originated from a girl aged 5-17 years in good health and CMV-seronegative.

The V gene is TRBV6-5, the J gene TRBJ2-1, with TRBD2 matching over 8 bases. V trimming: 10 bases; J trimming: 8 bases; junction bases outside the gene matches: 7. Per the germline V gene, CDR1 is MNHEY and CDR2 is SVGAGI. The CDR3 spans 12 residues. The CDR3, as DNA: TGTGCCACCAACGGGGGGGGCGATGAGCAGTTCTTC. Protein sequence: CATNGGGDEQFF.

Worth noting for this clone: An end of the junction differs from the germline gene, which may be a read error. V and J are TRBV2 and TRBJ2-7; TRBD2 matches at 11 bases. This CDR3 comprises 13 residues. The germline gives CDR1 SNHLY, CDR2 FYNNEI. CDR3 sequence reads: CASSDLAGLAADF. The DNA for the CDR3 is TGTGCCAGCAGTGACCTCGCGGGACTAGCGGCCGACTTC.

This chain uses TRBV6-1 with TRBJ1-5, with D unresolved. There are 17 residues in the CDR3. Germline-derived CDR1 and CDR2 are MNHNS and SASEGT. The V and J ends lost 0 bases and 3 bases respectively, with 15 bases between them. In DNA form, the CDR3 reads TGTGCCAGCAGTGAAGCGGTTCGTTATACAAACAATCAGCCCCAGCATTTT. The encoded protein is CASSEAVRYTNNQPQHF.

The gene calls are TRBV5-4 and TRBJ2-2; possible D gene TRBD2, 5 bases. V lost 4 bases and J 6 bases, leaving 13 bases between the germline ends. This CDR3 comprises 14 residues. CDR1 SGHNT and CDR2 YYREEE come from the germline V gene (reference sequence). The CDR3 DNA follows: TGTGCCAGCAGCCCTAGGACTCAATCCGGGGAGCTGTTTTTT. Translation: CASSPRTQSGELFF.

CDR3 amino acids: CASGSTPGDGTDTQYF. The CDR3 bases are TGTGCTAGTGGTTCTACCCCCGGGGATGGCACAGATACGCAGTATTTT. This chain joins TRBV12-5 and TRBJ2-3; tentatively, D is TRBD2 (5 bases). This CDR3 has 16 amino acids. CDR1 is LGHNT and CDR2 is FRNRAP in the germline V gene. V was trimmed by 4 bases and J by 1 base, leaving 15 bases between them.